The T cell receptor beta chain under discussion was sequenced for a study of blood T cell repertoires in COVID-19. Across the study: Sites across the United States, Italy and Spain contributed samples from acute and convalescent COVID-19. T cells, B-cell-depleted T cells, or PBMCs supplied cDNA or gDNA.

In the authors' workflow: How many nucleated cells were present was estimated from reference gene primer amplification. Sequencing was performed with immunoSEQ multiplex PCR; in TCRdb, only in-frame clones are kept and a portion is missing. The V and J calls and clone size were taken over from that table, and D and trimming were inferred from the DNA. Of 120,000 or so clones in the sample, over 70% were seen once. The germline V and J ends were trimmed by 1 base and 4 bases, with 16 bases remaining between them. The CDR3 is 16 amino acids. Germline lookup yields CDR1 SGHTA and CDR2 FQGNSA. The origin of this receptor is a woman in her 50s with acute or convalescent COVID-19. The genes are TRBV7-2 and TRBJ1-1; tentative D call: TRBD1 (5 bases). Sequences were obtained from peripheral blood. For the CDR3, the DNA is TGTGCCAGCAGCTTAGGAGAGGACCCAGGGTTCACTGAAGCTTTCTTT. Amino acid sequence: CASSLGEDPGFTEAFF.